A selection of T cell receptor beta chains follows, all from one sample in a study of response to subunit inactivated influenza vaccine. TCRdb analysed the RT-PCR reads with MiXCR anew, one entry per CDR3 protein. The sample records over 650,000 distinct CDR3 sequences, around 18% being singletons. The sequencing here drew on PBMCs from blood, taken 4 to 6 days after vaccination. The receptors shown here come from a man in his fifties or sixties who received an inactivated influenza vaccine. Each CDR3 is given with its conserved first and last residue. The D gene is left open where the match is weak. Clone size is given for some rows only: seen once, a few or many times, or a class if the clone is expanded.

d_gene: TRBD1; j_gene: TRBJ2-2; abundance: -; v_gene: TRBV5-1; CDR3nt: TGCGCCAGCAGCTTGGACAGGGGATTTTCGGACACCGGGGAGCTGTTTTTT; CDR3aa: CASSLDRGFSDTGELFF
d_gene: -; j_gene: TRBJ2-1; abundance: -; v_gene: TRBV20-1; CDR3nt: TGCAGTGGCGCCTACAATGAGCAGTTCTTC; CDR3aa: CSGAYNEQFF
d_gene: TRBD2; j_gene: TRBJ2-3; abundance: -; v_gene: TRBV10-3; CDR3nt: TGTGCCACCCGGCCGAGAAGCGGGGGGGCCACAGATACGCAGTATTTT; CDR3aa: CATRPRSGGATDTQYF
d_gene: -; j_gene: TRBJ1-2; abundance: -; v_gene: TRBV7-9; CDR3nt: TGTGCCACCAGCAGGGACTATGGCTACACCTTC; CDR3aa: CATSRDYGYTF
d_gene: -; j_gene: TRBJ2-1; abundance: few; v_gene: TRBV2; CDR3nt: TGTGCCAGCACCACCTCTCTGGGGGGGCTTGGCAATGAGCAGTTCTTC; CDR3aa: CASTTSLGGLGNEQFF
d_gene: -; j_gene: TRBJ2-7; abundance: few; v_gene: TRBV9; CDR3nt: TGTGCCAGCAGCGTAGGTGGGAGCGCTGAAAACTACGAGCAGTACTTC; CDR3aa: CASSVGGSAENYEQYF
d_gene: -; j_gene: TRBJ2-3; abundance: -; v_gene: TRBV7-2; CDR3nt: TGTGCCAGCAGCTTCATCAGCTCAGATACGCAGTATTTT; CDR3aa: CASSFISSDTQYF
d_gene: TRBD2; j_gene: TRBJ2-3; abundance: few; v_gene: TRBV4-3; CDR3nt: TGCGCCAGCAGTCAGGGACTAGCGGGAGGGCCAGATACGCAGTATTTT; CDR3aa: CASSQGLAGGPDTQYF
d_gene: TRBD2; j_gene: TRBJ2-3; abundance: -; v_gene: TRBV20-1; CDR3nt: TGCAGTGCTAGAGATTGGGCTAGCGGGAGGTTGGATACGCAGTATTTT; CDR3aa: CSARDWASGRLDTQYF
d_gene: -; j_gene: TRBJ2-3; abundance: few; v_gene: TRBV3-1; CDR3nt: TGTGCCAGCAGCCACACTAGCCTAAGCACAGATACGCAGTATTTT; CDR3aa: CASSHTSLSTDTQYF
d_gene: -; j_gene: TRBJ2-6; abundance: few; v_gene: TRBV5-1; CDR3nt: TGCGCCAGCAGCTTACTACAGGGTGGGAGCTCTGGGGCCAACGTCCTGACTTTC; CDR3aa: CASSLLQGGSSGANVLTF
d_gene: -; j_gene: TRBJ2-1; abundance: -; v_gene: TRBV5-1; CDR3nt: TGCGCCAGCAGCTTGGTAGAGGGACAATTCAGGCAGTTCTTC; CDR3aa: CASSLVEGQFRQFF
d_gene: TRBD1; j_gene: TRBJ2-7; abundance: -; v_gene: TRBV6-2/TRBV6-3; CDR3nt: TGTGCCAGCAGCCCGGAATCTCGACAGGGAAGCTACGAGCAGTACTTC; CDR3aa: CASSPESRQGSYEQYF
d_gene: -; j_gene: TRBJ2-3; abundance: few; v_gene: TRBV20-1; CDR3nt: TGCAGTGCTAGTCGGGGGGCGCACACAGATACGCAGTATTTT; CDR3aa: CSASRGAHTDTQYF
d_gene: TRBD1; j_gene: TRBJ1-2; abundance: -; v_gene: TRBV11-1; CDR3nt: TGTGCCAGCAGCTTTTTGTCCGGGACAGGGCCAACTCAAGGGGATGGCTACACCTTC; CDR3aa: CASSFLSGTGPTQGDGYTF
d_gene: TRBD2; j_gene: TRBJ2-1; abundance: few; v_gene: TRBV20-1; CDR3nt: TGCAGTGCTAGAGGACTAGCGGGAAGGTCCCATGAGCAGTTCTTC; CDR3aa: CSARGLAGRSHEQFF
d_gene: -; j_gene: TRBJ2-2; abundance: -; v_gene: TRBV20-1; CDR3nt: TGCAGTGCCCCCATAGGAGGGATCGGGGAGCTGTTTTTT; CDR3aa: CSAPIGGIGELFF